A selection of T cell receptor beta chains follows, all from one sample in a study of T cell clusters in autoimmune cytopenias. TCRdb reprocessed the multiplex PCR reads; each CDR3 protein has one entry and no DNA is given. Its listing shows 5,000 or so distinct CDR3 sequences. These data also featured in a second study, about T cell repertoires in aging, cancer and after chemotherapy.

Material for sequencing was peripheral blood. These receptor sequences come from a human donor in good health. The CDR3 runs from the conserved cysteine through the conserved F or W. Fields, in order: clone size, J gene, V gene, CDR3 protein. Size is stated for part of the rows, as once, few or many counts, or as a class when the clone is expanded.

clone size: NA
J gene: TRBJ2-2
V gene: TRBV7-9
CDR3 protein: CASSLILAGASGELFF

clone size: medium-sized
J gene: TRBJ2-2
V gene: TRBV30
CDR3 protein: CAWSGGLAANTGELFF

clone size: NA
J gene: TRBJ1-1
V gene: TRBV18
CDR3 protein: CASSPRETTEAFF

clone size: medium-sized
J gene: TRBJ2-7
V gene: TRBV6-5
CDR3 protein: CASWEPETYEQYF

clone size: medium-sized
J gene: TRBJ2-2
V gene: TRBV6-6
CDR3 protein: CASSPPTSGSTGELFF

clone size: medium-sized
J gene: TRBJ2-1
V gene: TRBV12-3/TRBV12-4
CDR3 protein: CANQRTGGLDEQFF

clone size: medium-sized
J gene: TRBJ2-5
V gene: TRBV29-1
CDR3 protein: CSAVPGLARETQYF

clone size: medium-sized
J gene: TRBJ1-5
V gene: TRBV19
CDR3 protein: CASTLGGGNQPQHF

clone size: medium-sized
J gene: TRBJ1-1
V gene: TRBV29-1
CDR3 protein: CSARDGWQGATEAFF

clone size: large
J gene: TRBJ2-2
V gene: TRBV29-1
CDR3 protein: CSALGQGVTGELFF

clone size: NA
J gene: TRBJ1-1
V gene: TRBV6-2/TRBV6-3
CDR3 protein: CASSYPYRSLNTEAFF

clone size: large
J gene: TRBJ2-6
V gene: TRBV29-1
CDR3 protein: CSVTDRTNSGANVLTF

clone size: medium-sized
J gene: TRBJ2-7
V gene: TRBV5-6
CDR3 protein: CASSLEGRGFVDEQYF

clone size: medium-sized
J gene: TRBJ2-7
V gene: TRBV6-5
CDR3 protein: CASSYLWAPTSYEQYF

clone size: NA
J gene: TRBJ1-5
V gene: TRBV6-1
CDR3 protein: CASKQADQPQHF

clone size: NA
J gene: TRBJ1-1
V gene: TRBV20-1
CDR3 protein: CSARDLTGGTEAFF

clone size: medium-sized
J gene: TRBJ2-7
V gene: TRBV15
CDR3 protein: CATSKGLAGQSYEQYF

clone size: medium-sized
J gene: TRBJ2-7
V gene: TRBV12-5
CDR3 protein: CARLAFSYEQYF

clone size: medium-sized
J gene: TRBJ2-1
V gene: TRBV6-5
CDR3 protein: CASSPGARPRNEQFF

clone size: medium-sized
J gene: TRBJ1-2
V gene: TRBV6-5
CDR3 protein: CASSYSRQGGYTF

clone size: medium-sized
J gene: TRBJ2-5
V gene: TRBV6-5
CDR3 protein: CASSYSSVRGLGETQYF

clone size: NA
J gene: TRBJ2-7
V gene: TRBV10-1
CDR3 protein: CATSRQQISYEQYF

clone size: NA
J gene: TRBJ2-3
V gene: TRBV5-5
CDR3 protein: CASSLGPTGTDTQYF

clone size: medium-sized
J gene: TRBJ2-2
V gene: TRBV11-3
CDR3 protein: CASSPLEIAGERTGELFF

clone size: medium-sized
J gene: TRBJ1-5
V gene: TRBV6-5
CDR3 protein: CASRSPGRNQPQHF

clone size: NA
J gene: TRBJ1-5
V gene: TRBV10-3
CDR3 protein: CAISESGTGVPQPQHF

clone size: medium-sized
J gene: TRBJ1-1
V gene: TRBV6-5
CDR3 protein: CASSYWGMDTEAFF

clone size: NA
J gene: TRBJ1-1
V gene: TRBV6-2/TRBV6-3
CDR3 protein: CASRNQASEAFF

clone size: NA
J gene: TRBJ1-2
V gene: TRBV24-1
CDR3 protein: CATRGTGDGYTF

clone size: NA
J gene: TRBJ1-2
V gene: TRBV27
CDR3 protein: CASSLGGATYGYTF

clone size: medium-sized
J gene: TRBJ1-1
V gene: TRBV5-6
CDR3 protein: CASRYHRGIMNTEAFF

clone size: NA
J gene: TRBJ2-7
V gene: TRBV18
CDR3 protein: CASSPPSRDEQYF

clone size: NA
J gene: TRBJ1-4
V gene: TRBV7-9
CDR3 protein: CASNLDRLSGEKLFF

clone size: NA
J gene: TRBJ2-7
V gene: TRBV20-1
CDR3 protein: CSARVPMRGDEQYF

clone size: NA
J gene: TRBJ1-1
V gene: TRBV27
CDR3 protein: CASSFHRGLYEAFF

clone size: medium-sized
J gene: TRBJ2-2
V gene: TRBV19
CDR3 protein: CATSDRGRTGELFF

clone size: medium-sized
J gene: TRBJ2-7
V gene: TRBV27
CDR3 protein: CASSRLARPYEQYF

clone size: medium-sized
J gene: TRBJ2-1
V gene: TRBV6-5
CDR3 protein: CASSSPGLPYNEQFF

clone size: medium-sized
J gene: TRBJ2-5
V gene: TRBV5-6
CDR3 protein: CASTITGNQETQYF

clone size: NA
J gene: TRBJ2-7
V gene: TRBV18
CDR3 protein: CASSSGGDGTQQYF

clone size: medium-sized
J gene: TRBJ2-3
V gene: TRBV5-4
CDR3 protein: CASSFSGLAGTYWGTDTQYF

clone size: NA
J gene: TRBJ2-3
V gene: TRBV18
CDR3 protein: CASSPSRGPVTQYF

clone size: NA
J gene: TRBJ1-5
V gene: TRBV12-3/TRBV12-4
CDR3 protein: CASRSTWDGGLLYSNQPQHF

clone size: NA
J gene: TRBJ2-7
V gene: TRBV18
CDR3 protein: CASSPSEDPYEQYF

clone size: medium-sized
J gene: TRBJ2-7
V gene: TRBV15
CDR3 protein: CATSSPGTGHYEQYF

clone size: NA
J gene: TRBJ1-1
V gene: TRBV19
CDR3 protein: CASKTTGASEAFF

clone size: medium-sized
J gene: TRBJ2-7
V gene: TRBV6-5
CDR3 protein: CASSYEQGAYEQYF

clone size: medium-sized
J gene: TRBJ2-7
V gene: TRBV5-4
CDR3 protein: CASSLRSVTGGYEQYF

clone size: medium-sized
J gene: TRBJ2-1
V gene: TRBV19
CDR3 protein: CASSIPSGSRDEQFF